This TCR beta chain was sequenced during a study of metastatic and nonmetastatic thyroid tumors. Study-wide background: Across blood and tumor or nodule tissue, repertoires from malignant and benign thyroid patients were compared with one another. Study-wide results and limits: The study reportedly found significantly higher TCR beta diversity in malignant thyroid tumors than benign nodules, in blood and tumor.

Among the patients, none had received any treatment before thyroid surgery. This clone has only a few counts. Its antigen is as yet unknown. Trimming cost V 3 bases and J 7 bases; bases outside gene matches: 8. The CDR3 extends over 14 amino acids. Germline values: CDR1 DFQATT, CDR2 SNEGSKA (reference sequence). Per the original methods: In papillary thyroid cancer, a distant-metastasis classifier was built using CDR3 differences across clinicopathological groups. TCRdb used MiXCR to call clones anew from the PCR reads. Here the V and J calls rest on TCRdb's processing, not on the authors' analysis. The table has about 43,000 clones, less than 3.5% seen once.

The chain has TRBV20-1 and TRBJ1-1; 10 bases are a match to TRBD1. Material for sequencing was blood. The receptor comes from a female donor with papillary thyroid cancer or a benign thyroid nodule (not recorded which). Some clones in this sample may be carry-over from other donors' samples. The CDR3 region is CSARETTGGREAFF. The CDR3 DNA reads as TGCAGTGCTAGGGAAACGACAGGGGGCCGTGAAGCTTTCTTT.